This T cell receptor beta chain is from a study of T cells in tuberculosis. This table comes from immunoSEQ multiplex PCR, and its TCRdb copy is limited to in-frame clones, with some not included. The sample includes around 39,000 clones, over 90% of them seen just once. The CDR3 has 16 amino acids. With 6 bases clipped from V and 5 bases from J, the junction kept 16 bases outside the gene matches. Looked up from germline, CDR1 is SGHRS and CDR2 is YFSETQ. The clonotype originates from a donor aged 10-30 years with latent tuberculosis or without tuberculosis infection. The rearrangement links TRBV5-1 to TRBJ2-7; 8 nucleotides agree with TRBD2. Specimen: PBMCs. The chain's CDR3 is CASMPSRSGGINEQYF. DNA of the CDR3: TGCGCCAGCATGCCCAGCCGCAGCGGGGGTATCAACGAGCAGTACTTC.